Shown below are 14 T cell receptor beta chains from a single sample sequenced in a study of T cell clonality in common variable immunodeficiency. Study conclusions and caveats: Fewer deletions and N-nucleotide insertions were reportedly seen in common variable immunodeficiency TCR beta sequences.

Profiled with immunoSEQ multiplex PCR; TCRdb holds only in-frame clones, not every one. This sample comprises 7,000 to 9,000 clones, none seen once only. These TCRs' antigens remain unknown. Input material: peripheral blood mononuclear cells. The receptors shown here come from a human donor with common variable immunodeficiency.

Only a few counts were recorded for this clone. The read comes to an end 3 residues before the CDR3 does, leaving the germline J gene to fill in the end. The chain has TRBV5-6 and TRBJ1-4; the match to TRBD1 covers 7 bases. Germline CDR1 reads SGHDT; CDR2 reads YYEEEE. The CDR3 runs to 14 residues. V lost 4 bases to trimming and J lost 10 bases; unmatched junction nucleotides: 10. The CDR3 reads CASSPRGRQGKLFF. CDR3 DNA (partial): TGTGCCAGCAGCCCCAGGGGGAGGCAAGGAAAA.

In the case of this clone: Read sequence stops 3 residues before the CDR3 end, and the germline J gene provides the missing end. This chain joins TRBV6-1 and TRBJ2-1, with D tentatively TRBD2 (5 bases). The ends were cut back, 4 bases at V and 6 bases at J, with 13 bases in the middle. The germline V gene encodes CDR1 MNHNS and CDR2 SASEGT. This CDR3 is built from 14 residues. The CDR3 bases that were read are TGTGCCAGCAGTGGCCTAGCCGACGTCAATGAG. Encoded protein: CASSGLADVNE. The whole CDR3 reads CASSGLADVNEQFF.

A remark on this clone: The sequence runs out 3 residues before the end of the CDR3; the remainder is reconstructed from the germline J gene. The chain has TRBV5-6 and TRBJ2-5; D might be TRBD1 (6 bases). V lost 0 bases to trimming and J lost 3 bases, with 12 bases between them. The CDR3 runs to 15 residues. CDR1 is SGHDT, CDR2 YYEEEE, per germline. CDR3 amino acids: CASSLARQGKETQYF. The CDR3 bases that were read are TGTGCCAGCAGCTTGGCCCGGCAGGGGAAAGAGACC.

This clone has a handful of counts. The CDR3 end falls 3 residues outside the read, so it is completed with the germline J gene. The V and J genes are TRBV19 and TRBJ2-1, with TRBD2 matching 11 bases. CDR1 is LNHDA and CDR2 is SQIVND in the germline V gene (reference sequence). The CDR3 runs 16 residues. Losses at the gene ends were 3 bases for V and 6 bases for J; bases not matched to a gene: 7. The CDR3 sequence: CASSIALSGRVNEQFF. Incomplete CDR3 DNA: TGTGCCAGTAGTATCGCGCTTAGCGGGAGGGTCAATGAG.

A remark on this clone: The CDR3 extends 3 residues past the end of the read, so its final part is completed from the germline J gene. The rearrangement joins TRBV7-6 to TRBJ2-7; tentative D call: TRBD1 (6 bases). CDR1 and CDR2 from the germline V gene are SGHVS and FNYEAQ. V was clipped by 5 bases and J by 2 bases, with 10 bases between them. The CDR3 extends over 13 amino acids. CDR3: CASSTGQTYEQYF. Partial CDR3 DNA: TGTGCCAGCAGCACAGGACAGACCTACGAG.

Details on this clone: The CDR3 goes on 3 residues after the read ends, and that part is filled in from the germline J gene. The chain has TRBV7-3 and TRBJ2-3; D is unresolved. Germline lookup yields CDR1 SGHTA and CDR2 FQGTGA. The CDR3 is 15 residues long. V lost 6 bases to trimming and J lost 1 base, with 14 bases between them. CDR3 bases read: TGTGCCAGCAGTCCTACTACCCGCGGCACAGATACG. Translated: CASSPTTRGTDT. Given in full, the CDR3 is CASSPTTRGTDTQYF. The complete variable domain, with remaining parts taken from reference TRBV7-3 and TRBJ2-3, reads GAGVSQTPSNKVTEKGKYVELRCDPISGHTALYWYRQSLGQGPEFLIYFQGTGAADDSGLPNDRFFAVRPEGSVSTLKIQRTERGDSAVYLCASSPTTRGTDTQYFGPGTRLTVL.

CDR3 sequence: CASTWTSGKYNEQFF. The DNA read from the CDR3 is TGTGCCAGCACCTGGACTAGCGGAAAATACAATGAG. V gene TRBV13 combines with J gene TRBJ2-1; the match to TRBD2 covers 10 bases. The read terminates 3 residues before the CDR3 end, so the remaining end is supplied by the germline J gene. Germline CDR1 reads PRHDT; CDR2 reads FYEKMQ (reference sequence). The junction had 7 bases not matched to a gene; V was cut back by 7 bases and J by 4 bases. CDR3 length: 15 residues. Full variable domain (outside the CDR3, taken from reference TRBV13 and TRBJ2-1): AAGVIQSPRHLIKEKRETATLKCYPIPRHDTVYWYQQGPGQDPQFLISFYEKMQSDKGSIPDRFSAQQFSDYHSELNMSSLELGDSALYFCASTWTSGKYNEQFFGPGTRLTVL.

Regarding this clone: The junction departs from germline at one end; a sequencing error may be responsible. CDR3 in amino acids: CASSYGGPGQGVYEQYF. The sequenced part of the CDR3 DNA is TGTGCTAGCAGCTACGGCGGACCGGGACAGGGGGTTTACGAG. The chain joins TRBV7-7 to TRBJ2-7; 11 bases map to TRBD1. From the germline J gene comes the end of the CDR3, since the read stops 3 residues before it. The germline V gene encodes CDR1 SSHAT and CDR2 FNYEAQ (reference sequence). CDR3 size: 17 residues.

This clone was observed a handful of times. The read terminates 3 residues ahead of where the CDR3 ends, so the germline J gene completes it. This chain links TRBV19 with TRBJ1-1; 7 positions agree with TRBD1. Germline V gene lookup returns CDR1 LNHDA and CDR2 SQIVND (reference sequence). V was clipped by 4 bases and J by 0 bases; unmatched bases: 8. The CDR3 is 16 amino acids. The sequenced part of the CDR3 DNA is TGTGCCAGTAGTACCAGGACAGGCTTGGTGAACACTGAA. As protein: CASSTRTGLVNTE. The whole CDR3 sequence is CASSTRTGLVNTEAFF.

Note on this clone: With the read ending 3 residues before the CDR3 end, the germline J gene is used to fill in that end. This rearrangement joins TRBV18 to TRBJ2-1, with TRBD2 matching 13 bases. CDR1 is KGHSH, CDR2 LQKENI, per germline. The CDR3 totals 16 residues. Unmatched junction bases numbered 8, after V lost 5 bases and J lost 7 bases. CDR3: CASSIGLAGAGNEQFF. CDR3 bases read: TGTGCCAGCTCAATTGGACTAGCGGGAGCGGGAAATGAG.

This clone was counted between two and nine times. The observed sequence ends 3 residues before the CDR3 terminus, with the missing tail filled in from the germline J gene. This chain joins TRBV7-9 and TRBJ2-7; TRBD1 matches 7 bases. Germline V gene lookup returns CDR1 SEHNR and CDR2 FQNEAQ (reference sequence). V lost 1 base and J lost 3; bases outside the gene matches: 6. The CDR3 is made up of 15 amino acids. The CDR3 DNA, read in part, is TGTGCCAGCAGCTTAGAGGACAGGCTCAGCTACGAG. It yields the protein CASSLEDRLSYE. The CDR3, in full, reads CASSLEDRLSYEQYF.

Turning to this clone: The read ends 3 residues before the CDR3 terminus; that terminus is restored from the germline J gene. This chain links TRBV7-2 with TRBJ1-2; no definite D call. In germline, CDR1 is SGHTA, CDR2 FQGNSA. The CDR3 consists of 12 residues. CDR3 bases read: TGTGCCAGCAGCTCACAAGCGGGAGGC. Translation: CASSSQAGG. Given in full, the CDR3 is CASSSQAGGYTF.

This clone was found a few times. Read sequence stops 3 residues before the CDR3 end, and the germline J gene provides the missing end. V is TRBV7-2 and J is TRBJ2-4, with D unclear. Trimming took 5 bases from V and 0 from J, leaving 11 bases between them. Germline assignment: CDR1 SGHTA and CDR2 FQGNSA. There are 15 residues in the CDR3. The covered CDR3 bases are TGTGCCAGCAGCCCCCAGAGTTCAGCCAAAAACATT. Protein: CASSPQSSAKNI. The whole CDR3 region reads CASSPQSSAKNIQYF.

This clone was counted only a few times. Incomplete CDR3 DNA: TGTGCCAGCTCACCACGACACCAAGTCCCCAACTATGGC. Translated, it gives CASSPRHQVPNYG. The CDR3, in full, reads CASSPRHQVPNYGYTF. The chain employs TRBV18 and TRBJ1-2, with unresolved D. The read terminates 3 residues ahead of where the CDR3 ends, so the germline J gene completes it. The CDR3 contains 16 residues. Deletions cut 1 base from V and 2 bases from J, with 14 bases between. CDR1 is KGHSH and CDR2 is LQKENI in the germline V gene. Drawing the rest from reference TRBV18 and TRBJ1-2, the complete variable domain is NAGVMQNPRHLVRRRGQEARLRCSPMKGHSHVYWYRQLPEEGLKFMVYLQKENIIDESGMPKERFSAEFPKEGPSILRIQQVVRGDSAAYFCASSPRHQVPNYGYTFGSGTRLTVV.